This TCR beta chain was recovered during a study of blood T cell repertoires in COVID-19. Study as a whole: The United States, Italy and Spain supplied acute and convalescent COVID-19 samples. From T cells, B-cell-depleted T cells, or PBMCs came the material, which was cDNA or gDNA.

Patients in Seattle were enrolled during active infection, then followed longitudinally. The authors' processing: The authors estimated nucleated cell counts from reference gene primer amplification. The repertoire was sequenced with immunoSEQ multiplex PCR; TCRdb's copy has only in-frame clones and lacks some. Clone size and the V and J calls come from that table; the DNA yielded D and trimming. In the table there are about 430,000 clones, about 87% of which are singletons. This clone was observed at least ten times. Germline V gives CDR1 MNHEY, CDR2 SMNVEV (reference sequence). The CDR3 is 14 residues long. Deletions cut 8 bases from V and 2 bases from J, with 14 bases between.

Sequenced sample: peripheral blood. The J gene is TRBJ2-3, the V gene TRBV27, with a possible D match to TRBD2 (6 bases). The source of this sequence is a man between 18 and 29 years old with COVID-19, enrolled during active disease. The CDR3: CASSPGLDTDTQYF. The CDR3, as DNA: TGTGCCAGCTCACCGGGACTTGACACAGATACGCAGTATTTT.